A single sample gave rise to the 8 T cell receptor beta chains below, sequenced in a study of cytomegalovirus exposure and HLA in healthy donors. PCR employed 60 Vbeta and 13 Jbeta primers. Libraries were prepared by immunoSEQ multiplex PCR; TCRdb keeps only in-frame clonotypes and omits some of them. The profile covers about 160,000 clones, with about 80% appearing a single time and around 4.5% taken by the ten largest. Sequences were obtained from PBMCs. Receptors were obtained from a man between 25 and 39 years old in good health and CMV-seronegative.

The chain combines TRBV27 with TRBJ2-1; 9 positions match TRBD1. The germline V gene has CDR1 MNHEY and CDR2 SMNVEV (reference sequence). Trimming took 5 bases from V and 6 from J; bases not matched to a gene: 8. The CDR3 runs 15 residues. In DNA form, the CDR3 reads TGTGCCAGCAGTCAAGACAGGGGGTATCGCAATGAGCAGTTCTTC. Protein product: CASSQDRGYRNEQFF.

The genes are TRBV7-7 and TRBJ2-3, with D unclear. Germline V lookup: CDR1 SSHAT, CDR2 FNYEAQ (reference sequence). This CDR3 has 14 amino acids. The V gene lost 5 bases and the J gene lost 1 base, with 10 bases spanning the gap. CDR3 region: CASSPWAGTDTQYF. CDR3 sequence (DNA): TGTGCCAGCAGCCCTTGGGCCGGCACAGATACGCAGTATTTT. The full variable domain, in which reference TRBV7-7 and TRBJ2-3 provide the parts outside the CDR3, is GAGVSQSPRYKVTKRGQDVTLRCDPISSHATLYWYQQALGQGPEFLTYFNYEAQPDKSGLPSDRFSAERPEGSISTLTIQRTEQRDSAMYRCASSPWAGTDTQYFGPGTRLTVL.

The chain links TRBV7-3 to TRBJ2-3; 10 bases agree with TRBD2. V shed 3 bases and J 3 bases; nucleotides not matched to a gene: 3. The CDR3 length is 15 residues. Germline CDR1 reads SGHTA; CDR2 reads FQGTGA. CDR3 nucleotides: TGTGCCAGCAGCTTCCTGGGACTAGCGACAGATACGCAGTATTTT. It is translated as CASSFLGLATDTQYF.

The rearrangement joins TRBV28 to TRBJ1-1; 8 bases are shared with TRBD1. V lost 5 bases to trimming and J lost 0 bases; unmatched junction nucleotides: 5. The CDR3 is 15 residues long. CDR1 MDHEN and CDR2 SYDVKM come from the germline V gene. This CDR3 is CASSGRQGLNTEAFF. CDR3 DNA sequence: TGTGCCAGCAGTGGTAGACAGGGGTTGAACACTGAAGCTTTCTTT.

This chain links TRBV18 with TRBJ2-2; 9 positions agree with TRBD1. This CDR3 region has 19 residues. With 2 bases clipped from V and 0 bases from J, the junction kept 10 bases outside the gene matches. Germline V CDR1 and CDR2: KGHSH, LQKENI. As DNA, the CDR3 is TGTGCCAGCTCACCATCGGACAGGGGCCAGCACGCGAACACCGGGGAGCTGTTTTTT. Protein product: CASSPSDRGQHANTGELFF.

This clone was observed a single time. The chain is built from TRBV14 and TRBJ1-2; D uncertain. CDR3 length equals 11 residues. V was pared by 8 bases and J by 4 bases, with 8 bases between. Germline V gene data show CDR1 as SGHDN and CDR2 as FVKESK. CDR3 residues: CASSSVYGYTF. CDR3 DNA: TGTGCCAGCTCCAGCGTCTATGGCTACACCTTC.

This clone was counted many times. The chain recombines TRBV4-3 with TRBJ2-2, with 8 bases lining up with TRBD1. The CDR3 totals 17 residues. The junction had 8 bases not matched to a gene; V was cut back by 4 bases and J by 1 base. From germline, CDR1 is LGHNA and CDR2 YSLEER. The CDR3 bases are TGCGCCAGCAGCCCGAACCTACAGGGGGGGAACACCGGGGAGCTGTTTTTT. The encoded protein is CASSPNLQGGNTGELFF.

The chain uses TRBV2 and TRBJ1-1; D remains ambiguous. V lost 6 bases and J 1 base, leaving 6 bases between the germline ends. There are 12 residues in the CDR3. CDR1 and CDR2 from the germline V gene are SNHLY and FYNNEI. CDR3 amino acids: CASRAQNTEAFF. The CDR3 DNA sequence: TGTGCCAGCAGGGCTCAGAACACTGAAGCTTTCTTT.